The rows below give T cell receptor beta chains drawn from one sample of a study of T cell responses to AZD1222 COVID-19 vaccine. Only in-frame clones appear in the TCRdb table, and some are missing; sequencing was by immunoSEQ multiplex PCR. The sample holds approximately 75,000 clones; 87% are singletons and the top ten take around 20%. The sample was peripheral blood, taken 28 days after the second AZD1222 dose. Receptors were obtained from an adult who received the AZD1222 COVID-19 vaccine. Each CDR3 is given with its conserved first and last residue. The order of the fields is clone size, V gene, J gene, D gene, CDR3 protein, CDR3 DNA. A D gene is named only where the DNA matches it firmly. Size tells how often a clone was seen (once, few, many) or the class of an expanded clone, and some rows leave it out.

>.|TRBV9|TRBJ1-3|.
CASSVDGGGNTIYF
TGTGCCAGCAGCGTAGACGGGGGAGGAAACACCATATATTTT
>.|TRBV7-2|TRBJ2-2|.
CASGAGHSNTGELFF
TGTGCCAGCGGTGCGGGACATTCGAACACCGGGGAGCTGTTTTTT
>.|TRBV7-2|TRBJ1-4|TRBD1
CASSLPGTGVEKLFF
TGTGCCAGCAGCCTCCCCGGCACAGGGGTCGAAAAACTGTTTTTT
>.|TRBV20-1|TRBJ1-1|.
CSALGAIEAFF
TGCAGTGCTCTCGGGGCGATCGAAGCTTTCTTT
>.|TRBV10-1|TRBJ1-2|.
CASSESIGGGYTF
TGCGCCAGCAGTGAGTCGATCGGTGGTGGCTACACCTTC
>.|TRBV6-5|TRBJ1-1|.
CASSRVWGTEAFF
TGTGCCAGCTCCAGGGTTTGGGGCACTGAAGCTTTCTTT
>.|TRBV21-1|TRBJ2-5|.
CASRRGQGVIKTQYF
TGTGCCAGCAGACGGGGACAGGGGGTTATCAAGACCCAGTACTTC
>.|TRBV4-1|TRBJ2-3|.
CASSTTVTDTQYF
TGCGCCAGCAGTACGACAGTCACAGATACGCAGTATTTT
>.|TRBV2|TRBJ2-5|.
CATSPVGTQYF
TGTGCCACCTCGCCGGTAGGGACCCAGTACTTC
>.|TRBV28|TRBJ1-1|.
CASSLEVAEAFF
TGTGCCAGCAGTTTAGAGGTTGCTGAAGCTTTCTTT
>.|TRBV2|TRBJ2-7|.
CASSVRGSSYEQYF
TGTGCCAGCAGTGTAAGGGGGAGCTCCTACGAGCAGTACTTC
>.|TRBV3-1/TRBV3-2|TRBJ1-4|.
CASSQELRGNLFF
TGTGCCAGCAGCCAAGAATTGAGGGGTAACCTGTTTTTT
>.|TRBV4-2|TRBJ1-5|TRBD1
CASSQESGGYSNQPQHF
TGTGCCAGCAGCCAAGAATCAGGGGGCTATAGCAATCAGCCCCAGCATTTT
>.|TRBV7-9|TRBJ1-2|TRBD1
CASNKMDRGGYTF
TGTGCCAGCAACAAAATGGACAGGGGTGGCTACACCTTC
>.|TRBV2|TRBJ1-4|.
CASLSNHVAWGEKLFF
TGTGCCAGCCTATCTAACCACGTCGCGTGGGGGGAAAAACTGTTTTTT
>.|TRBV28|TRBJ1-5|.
CASSLSGPHQPQHF
TGTGCCAGCAGTTTATCGGGGCCCCATCAGCCCCAGCATTTT
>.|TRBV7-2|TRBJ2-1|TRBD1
CASSTRQGNSYNEQFF
TGTGCCAGCAGCACCAGACAGGGGAACTCCTACAATGAGCAGTTCTTC
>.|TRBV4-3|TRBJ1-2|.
CASSQVPRDIYGYTF
TGCGCCAGCAGCCAAGTCCCCCGGGACATCTATGGCTACACCTTC
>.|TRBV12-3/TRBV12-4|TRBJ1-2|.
CASSPHDHLVTF
TGTGCCAGCAGTCCCCATGACCACTTGGTCACCTTC
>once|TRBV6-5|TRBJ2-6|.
CASSHPGANVLTF
TGTGCCAGCAGCCATCCTGGGGCCAACGTCCTGACTTTC
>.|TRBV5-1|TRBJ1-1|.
CASSAAQGNTEAFF
TGCGCCAGCAGCGCCGCCCAGGGGAACACTGAAGCTTTCTTT
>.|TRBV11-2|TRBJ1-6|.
CASSLEHNSPLHF
TGTGCCAGCAGCTTAGAACATAATTCACCCCTCCACTTT
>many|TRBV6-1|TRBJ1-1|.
CASSDWTTLNTEAFF
TGTGCCAGCAGTGACTGGACAACCCTGAACACTGAAGCTTTCTTT
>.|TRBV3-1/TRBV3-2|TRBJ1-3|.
CASSQGSPVGRGNTIYF
TGTGCCAGCAGCCAAGGATCCCCGGTGGGTCGTGGAAACACCATATATTTT
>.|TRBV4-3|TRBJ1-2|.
CASSQDGRIYGYTF
TGCGCCAGCAGCCAAGATGGCAGAATCTATGGCTACACCTTC
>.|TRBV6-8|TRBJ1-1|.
CASSANMNTEAFF
TGTGCCAGCAGTGCTAATATGAACACTGAAGCTTTCTTT
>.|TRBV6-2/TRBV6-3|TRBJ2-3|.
CASSLGRAQYF
TGTGCCAGCAGCCTTGGACGGGCGCAGTATTTT
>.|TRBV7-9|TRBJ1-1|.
CASSFTGAAEAFF
TGTGCCAGCAGCTTCACAGGAGCGGCTGAAGCTTTCTTT
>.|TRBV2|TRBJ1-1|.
CASSEDGWNTEAFF
TGTGCCAGCAGTGAAGATGGATGGAACACTGAAGCTTTCTTT
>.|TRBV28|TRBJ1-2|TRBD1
CASRGQGSVNYGYTF
TGTGCCAGCCGGGGACAGGGATCCGTCAACTATGGCTACACCTTC
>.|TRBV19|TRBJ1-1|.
CASTNWGYTEAFF
TGTGCCAGCACGAACTGGGGGTACACTGAAGCTTTCTTT
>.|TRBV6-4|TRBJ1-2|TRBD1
CASRAGQGLNYGYTF
TGTGCCAGCAGAGCAGGACAGGGGCTTAACTATGGCTACACCTTC
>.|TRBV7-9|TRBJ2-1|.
CASVAGMNGDEQFF
TGTGCCAGCGTCGCGGGGATGAATGGCGATGAGCAGTTCTTC
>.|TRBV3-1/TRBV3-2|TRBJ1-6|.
CASSQGLLTAGSSYNSPLHF
TGTGCCAGCAGCCAAGGGCTGTTGACAGCAGGCAGCTCCTATAATTCACCCCTCCACTTT
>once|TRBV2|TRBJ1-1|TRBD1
CASSDRATEAFF
TGTGCCAGTTCGGACAGGGCCACTGAAGCTTTCTTT
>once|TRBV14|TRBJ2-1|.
CASRKGSNGNEQFF
TGTGCCAGCAGGAAGGGGTCGAACGGGAATGAGCAGTTCTTC
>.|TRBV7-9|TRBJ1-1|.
CASTSIGDTEAFF
TGTGCCAGCACGAGCATTGGGGACACTGAAGCTTTCTTT
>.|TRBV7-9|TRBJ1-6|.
CASSQGSSYNSPLHF
TGTGCCAGCAGCCAGGGGAGCTCCTATAATTCACCCCTCCACTTT
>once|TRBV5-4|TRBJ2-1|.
CASSLKGYNEQFF
TGTGCCAGCAGCTTGAAGGGGTACAATGAGCAGTTCTTC
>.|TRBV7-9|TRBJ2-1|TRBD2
CASSNLAGGPGEQFF
TGTGCCAGCAGTAACCTCGCGGGGGGGCCGGGTGAGCAGTTCTTC
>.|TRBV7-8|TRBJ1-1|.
CASSYGKNTEAFF
TGTGCCAGCAGCTATGGAAAAAACACTGAAGCTTTCTTT
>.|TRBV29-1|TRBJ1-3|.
CSSRGGASDTIYF
TGCAGCTCCCGAGGAGGGGCTTCTGACACCATATATTTT
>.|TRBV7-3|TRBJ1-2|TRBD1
CASSSGGSIGTGDGYTF
TGTGCCAGCAGCTCCGGGGGGTCCATAGGGACAGGGGATGGCTACACCTTC
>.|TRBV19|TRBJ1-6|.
CATSAWAADNSPLHF
TGTGCCACTTCCGCCTGGGCAGCAGATAATTCACCCCTCCACTTT
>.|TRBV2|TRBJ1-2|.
CASSEDRSNYGYTF
TGTGCCAGCAGTGAGGACAGATCTAACTATGGCTACACCTTC
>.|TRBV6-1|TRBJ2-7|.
CASSEKRGTSYEQYF
TGTGCCAGCAGTGAAAAGAGGGGGACCTCCTACGAGCAGTACTTC
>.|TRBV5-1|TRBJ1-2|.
CASSLEYRVYGYTF
TGCGCCAGCAGCTTGGAGTACAGAGTGTATGGCTACACCTTC
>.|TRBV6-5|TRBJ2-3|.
CASRGSGFQDTQYF
TGTGCCAGCAGGGGCAGTGGATTTCAGGATACGCAGTATTTT
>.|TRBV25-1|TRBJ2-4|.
CASSMRESGIQYF
TGTGCCAGCAGTATGAGGGAGAGCGGCATTCAGTACTTC
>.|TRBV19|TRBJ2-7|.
CASSMRVEGFYEQYF
TGTGCCAGTAGTATGAGGGTCGAAGGCTTCTACGAGCAGTACTTC
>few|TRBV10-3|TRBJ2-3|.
CAINPGTSTDTQYF
TGTGCCATCAACCCGGGCACAAGCACAGATACGCAGTATTTT
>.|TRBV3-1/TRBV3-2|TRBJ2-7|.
CASSQFNFAGTRFGYEQYF
TGTGCCAGCAGCCAATTTAACTTCGCGGGGACAAGATTCGGCTACGAGCAGTACTTC
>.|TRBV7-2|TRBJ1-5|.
CASSLVGGPNQPQHF
TGTGCCAGCAGCTTAGTGGGAGGGCCCAATCAGCCCCAGCATTTT
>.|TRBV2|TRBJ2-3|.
CASLLEGLADTQYF
TGTGCCAGCCTATTAGAGGGGTTAGCAGATACGCAGTATTTT
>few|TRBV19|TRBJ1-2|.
CANDRDGPLGYGYTF
TGTGCCAATGATCGGGACGGACCATTGGGCTATGGCTACACCTTC
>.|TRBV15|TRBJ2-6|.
CATSRELRATGANVLTF
TGTGCCACCAGCAGAGAATTGAGGGCAACTGGGGCCAACGTCCTGACTTTC
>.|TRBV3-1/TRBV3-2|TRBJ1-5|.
CASSLRGQPQHF
TGTGCCAGCAGCCTGCGGGGGCAGCCCCAGCATTTT
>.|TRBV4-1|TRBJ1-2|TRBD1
CASSHGQGGYGYTF
TGCGCCAGCAGCCATGGACAGGGCGGCTATGGCTACACCTTC
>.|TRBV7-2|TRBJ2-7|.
CASSYSRHEQYF
TGTGCCAGCAGCTATTCAAGACACGAGCAGTACTTC